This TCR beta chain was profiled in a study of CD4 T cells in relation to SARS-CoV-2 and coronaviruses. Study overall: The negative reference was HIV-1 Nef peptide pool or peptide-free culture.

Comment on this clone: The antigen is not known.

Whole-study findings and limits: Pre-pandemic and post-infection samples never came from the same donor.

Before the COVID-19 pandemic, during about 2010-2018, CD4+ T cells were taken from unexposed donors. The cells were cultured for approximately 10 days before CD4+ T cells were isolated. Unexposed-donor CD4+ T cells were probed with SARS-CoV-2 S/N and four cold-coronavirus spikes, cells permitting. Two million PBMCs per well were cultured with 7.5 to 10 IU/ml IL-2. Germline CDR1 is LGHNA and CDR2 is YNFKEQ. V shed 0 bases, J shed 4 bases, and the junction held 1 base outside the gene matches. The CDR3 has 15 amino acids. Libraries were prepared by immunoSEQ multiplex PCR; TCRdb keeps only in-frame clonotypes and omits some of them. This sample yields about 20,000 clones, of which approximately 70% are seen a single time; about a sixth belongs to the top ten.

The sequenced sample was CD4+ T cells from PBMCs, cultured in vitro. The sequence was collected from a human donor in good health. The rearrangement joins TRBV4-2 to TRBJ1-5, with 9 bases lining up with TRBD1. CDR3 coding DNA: TGTGCCAGCAGCCAAGACGGACAGGGGAATCAGCCCCAGCATTTT. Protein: CASSQDGQGNQPQHF.